A single T cell receptor beta chain is shown here with its context. The antigen remains undetermined. The data are from a study of T cell responses to AZD1222 COVID-19 vaccine. Regarding the study as a whole: An increase in Spike-specific TCR breadth and depth was observed after two AZD1222 doses. Mostly white British, mostly female donors; authors suggested clonal diversity may be underestimated. Reportedly, close to half of spike-specific TCRs are directed against unmutated variant regions.

Trimming stripped 2 bases from V and 2 bases from J, with 8 bases between. The CDR3 runs to 14 residues. From germline, CDR1 is KGHDR and CDR2 SFDVKD. Produced via immunoSEQ multiplex PCR; TCRdb's table is partial and in-frame only. This repertoire shows 150,000 to 200,000 clones, around 93% found once; its top ten account for under 1.1%. This clonotype originated in an adult who received the MenACWY meningococcal vaccine as a control. The V gene is TRBV24-1, the J gene TRBJ1-2; D is ambiguous. Sequencing was performed on peripheral blood, taken 28 days after the second dose of the MenACWY control vaccine. CDR3 protein: CATSDYHVNYGYTF. The CDR3, as DNA: TGTGCCACCAGTGATTATCACGTAAACTATGGCTACACCTTC.